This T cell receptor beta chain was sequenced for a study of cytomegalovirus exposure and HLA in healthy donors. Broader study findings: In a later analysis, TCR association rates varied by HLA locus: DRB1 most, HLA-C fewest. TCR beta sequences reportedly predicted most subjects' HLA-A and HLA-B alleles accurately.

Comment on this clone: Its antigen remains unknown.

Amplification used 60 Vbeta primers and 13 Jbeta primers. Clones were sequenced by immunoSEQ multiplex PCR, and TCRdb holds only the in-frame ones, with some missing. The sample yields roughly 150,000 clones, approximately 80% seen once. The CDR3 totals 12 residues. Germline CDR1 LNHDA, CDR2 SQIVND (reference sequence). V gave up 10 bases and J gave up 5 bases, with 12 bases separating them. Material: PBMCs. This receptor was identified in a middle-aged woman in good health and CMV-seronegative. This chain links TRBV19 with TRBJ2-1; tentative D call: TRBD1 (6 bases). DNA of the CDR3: TGTGCCATTCAGGACAGAGACAATGAGCAGTTCTTC. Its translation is CAIQDRDNEQFF.